This T cell receptor (beta chain) was sequenced during a study of vaccination and CD4 T cells after COVID-19. This clonotype showed up just once. Its matching antigen is unknown. Treatment of the sample: roughly ten-day PBMC culture with coronavirus spike peptide pools or control peptides (ViraFEST assay). Via ViraFEST, peptide pools expanded antigen-specific T cells before TCR sequencing. At the Johns Hopkins FTIC core, DNA taken from cultured CD4+ T cells was sequenced by way of the Oncomine TCR Beta short-read assay. TCRdb re-analysed the PCR reads in MiXCR, keeping a single row per CDR3 protein. The repertoire holds around 20,000 distinct CDR3 sequences, with around 50% as singletons. The CDR3 has 14 residues. CDR1 and CDR2 (germline): LNHDA, SQIVND (reference sequence). The V end lost 3 bases, the J end lost 2 bases, and 9 bases lay between the germline ends.

The chain employs TRBV19 and TRBJ2-3; no definite D call. The sequenced sample was CD4+ T cells from blood, cultured in vitro, obtained before SARS-CoV-2 vaccination. The receptor's source is a human donor who had recovered from COVID-19. DNA of the CDR3: TGTGCCAGTAGTATGTCACCTTTCACAGATACGCAGTATTTT. Protein product: CASSMSPFTDTQYF.